These T cell receptor beta chains were read from a single sample in a study of cytomegalovirus exposure and HLA in healthy donors. Clones were sequenced by immunoSEQ multiplex PCR, and TCRdb holds only the in-frame ones, with some missing. The sample records 150,000 or so clones, around 76% being singletons. Material: PBMCs. The receptors stem from a woman aged 40 to 49 in good health and CMV-seronegative. CDR3s include the opening cysteine and the closing phenylalanine or tryptophan. The order of the fields is clone size, V gene, J gene, D gene, CDR3 protein, CDR3 DNA. A D gene is named only where the DNA matches it firmly. Clone sizes are given selectively: once, few, many, or a class where the clone is expanded.

once	TRBV7-8	TRBJ2-3	NA	CASRSSPKGDTQYF	TGTGCCAGCAGATCCTCACCAAAGGGGGATACGCAGTATTTT
once	TRBV6-6	TRBJ1-4	TRBD1	CASSYGTGGEKLFF	TGTGCCAGCAGTTACGGGACAGGGGGGGAAAAACTGTTTTTT
NA	TRBV29-1	TRBJ2-2	TRBD1	CSVQGDRGLNGELFF	TGCAGCGTCCAAGGCGACAGGGGGCTCAACGGGGAGCTGTTTTTT
few	TRBV6-5	TRBJ2-6	NA	CASSYALSGANVLTF	TGTGCCAGCAGTTACGCACTCTCTGGGGCCAACGTCCTGACTTTC
NA	TRBV7-6	TRBJ1-3	NA	CASSLTGASGNTIYF	TGTGCCAGCAGCCTAACAGGTGCCTCTGGAAACACCATATATTTT
NA	TRBV5-1	TRBJ2-5	TRBD2	CASSLGPGLAGDQETQYF	TGCGCCAGCAGCTTGGGGCCGGGACTAGCGGGAGATCAAGAGACCCAGTACTTC
NA	TRBV27	TRBJ2-6	NA	CASSLSRRAGLGANVLTF	TGTGCCAGCAGTTTATCGAGGCGGGCGGGTCTGGGGGCCAACGTCCTGACTTTC
NA	TRBV7-9	TRBJ2-5	NA	CASSWVQGVTQETQYF	TGTGCCAGCAGCTGGGTACAGGGAGTCACGCAAGAGACCCAGTACTTC
NA	TRBV5-1	TRBJ2-3	TRBD2	CASSLGGGTSGSYGTDTQYF	TGCGCCAGCAGCCTAGGTGGCGGGACTAGCGGGAGTTATGGCACAGATACGCAGTATTTT
NA	TRBV28	TRBJ2-1	NA	CASKEGTVGISEQFF	TGTGCCAGCAAGGAGGGAACAGTAGGGATAAGTGAGCAGTTCTTC
NA	TRBV27	TRBJ1-4	NA	CASSPDIDEKLFF	TGTGCCAGCTCCCCGGACATCGACGAAAAACTGTTTTTT
NA	TRBV5-4	TRBJ2-5	TRBD2	CASSLLSSGRAGLETQYF	TGTGCCAGCAGCTTGTTGTCTAGCGGGAGGGCCGGGTTAGAGACCCAGTACTTC
NA	TRBV6-1	TRBJ1-4	NA	CASRAAGGEKLFF	TGTGCCTCCCGGGCCGCGGGGGGGGAAAAACTGTTTTTT
NA	TRBV5-6	TRBJ1-4	TRBD1	CASSGEDRGPEKLFF	TGTGCCAGCAGCGGAGAGGACAGGGGGCCTGAAAAACTGTTTTTT
NA	TRBV5-4	TRBJ2-3	NA	CASSYTKAGLSTDTQYF	TGTGCCAGCAGCTACACCAAGGCCGGGTTAAGCACAGATACGCAGTATTTT
NA	TRBV2	TRBJ2-7	NA	CATSGYEQYF	TGTGCCACCTCCGGGTACGAGCAGTACTTC
NA	TRBV5-1	TRBJ2-7	TRBD2	CASSPFGGAIGFEQYF	TGCGCCAGCAGTCCATTCGGGGGGGCGATAGGGTTCGAGCAGTACTTC
NA	TRBV30	TRBJ2-2	TRBD1	CAWRTRQGKRELFF	TGTGCCTGGAGAACGCGACAGGGGAAAAGGGAGCTGTTTTTT
NA	TRBV7-2	TRBJ1-5	TRBD1	CASSLEGQFNQPQHF	TGTGCCAGCAGCTTAGAGGGACAGTTCAATCAGCCCCAGCATTTT
NA	TRBV9	TRBJ1-5	NA	CASSAGINQPQHF	TGTGCCAGCAGCGCAGGGATCAATCAGCCCCAGCATTTT
NA	TRBV9	TRBJ1-1	NA	CASTTTDLNTEAFF	TGTGCCAGCACCACGACAGACCTGAACACTGAAGCTTTCTTT
NA	TRBV27	TRBJ2-7	TRBD1	CASTSRGLHSYEQYF	TGTGCCAGCACATCGAGGGGGCTGCACTCCTACGAGCAGTACTTC
once	TRBV7-9	TRBJ2-7	NA	CASSQGLYEQYF	TGTGCCAGCAGCCAGGGACTCTACGAGCAGTACTTC
once	TRBV5-4	TRBJ2-6	NA	CASSSGSGANVLTF	TGTGCCAGCAGCTCCGGTTCGGGGGCCAACGTCCTGACTTTC
once	TRBV6-1	TRBJ2-7	TRBD1	CASSEGTGEGQVYF	TGTGCCAGCAGTGAAGGGACAGGGGAAGGTCAGGTGTACTTC
NA	TRBV11-2	TRBJ2-3	TRBD2	CASSDTLWTSGDTDTQYF	TGTGCCAGCAGCGATACATTATGGACTAGCGGGGACACAGATACGCAGTATTTT
NA	TRBV5-1	TRBJ2-1	NA	CASRISGNEQFF	TGCGCCAGCAGGATTAGCGGAAATGAGCAGTTCTTC
NA	TRBV27	TRBJ2-1	TRBD2	CASRRGLAYDEQFF	TGTGCCAGCAGGCGGGGACTAGCGTATGATGAGCAGTTCTTC
NA	TRBV19	TRBJ2-3	NA	CASSIDPIGQKTDTQYF	TGTGCCAGTAGTATAGACCCGATTGGACAGAAAACAGATACGCAGTATTTT
NA	TRBV5-1	TRBJ2-1	TRBD2	CASSMDSGSYNEQFF	TGCGCCAGCAGCATGGATAGCGGGAGTTACAATGAGCAGTTCTTC
NA	TRBV20-1	TRBJ2-7	NA	CSIDGEQYF	TGCAGCATTGACGGGGAGCAGTACTTC
NA	TRBV4-1	TRBJ1-2	TRBD1	CASSQESGGRDYGYTF	TGCGCCAGCAGCCAAGAATCAGGGGGTAGGGACTATGGCTACACCTTC
NA	TRBV18	TRBJ2-5	NA	CASSPSPETQYF	TGTGCCAGCTCACCATCCCCGGAGACCCAGTACTTC
NA	TRBV2	TRBJ2-5	TRBD2	CASGRTSGSETQYF	TGTGCCAGCGGAAGGACTAGCGGGAGCGAGACCCAGTACTTC
once	TRBV19	TRBJ1-5	TRBD1	CASRQGAEGRNQPQHF	TGTGCCAGTAGACAGGGGGCGGAAGGTCGAAATCAGCCCCAGCATTTT
NA	TRBV5-1	TRBJ2-7	TRBD1	CASSSEGQGYEQYF	TGCGCCAGCAGCTCCGAGGGACAGGGGTACGAGCAGTACTTC
NA	TRBV5-1	TRBJ2-1	TRBD2	CASSLASGRNEQFF	TGCGCCAGCAGCTTGGCTAGCGGCCGCAATGAGCAGTTCTTC
NA	TRBV27	TRBJ2-7	TRBD2	CASSGTSVGQYF	TGTGCCAGCAGTGGGACTAGCGTCGGGCAGTACTTC
NA	TRBV10-3	TRBJ2-3	NA	CAIKVAVTDTQYF	TGTGCCATCAAGGTCGCGGTGACAGATACGCAGTATTTT
NA	TRBV5-1	TRBJ1-1	NA	CASSTTGLNTEAFF	TGCGCCAGCAGCACTACAGGGTTGAACACTGAAGCTTTCTTT
few	TRBV5-6	TRBJ1-1	NA	CASSRDGREAEAFF	TGTGCCAGCAGTCGGGACGGCCGGGAGGCAGAAGCTTTCTTT
NA	TRBV19	TRBJ2-2	NA	CAGGGANTGELFF	TGTGCCGGAGGGGGCGCGAACACCGGGGAGCTGTTTTTT
once	TRBV7-8	TRBJ2-6	TRBD2	CASSLMTSAWDSGANVLTF	TGTGCCAGCAGCTTGATGACTAGCGCATGGGACTCTGGGGCCAACGTCCTGACTTTC
NA	TRBV5-6	TRBJ1-1	NA	CASSFPRGGNTEAFF	TGTGCCAGCAGCTTCCCCAGGGGCGGGAACACTGAAGCTTTCTTT
NA	TRBV6-1	TRBJ2-2	TRBD1	CASSGQGAGELFF	TGTGCCAGCAGTGGGCAGGGGGCCGGGGAGCTGTTTTTT
few	TRBV5-1	TRBJ2-5	TRBD2	CASSLDFRGLAGPQETQYF	TGCGCCAGCAGCTTGGATTTTCGGGGGCTAGCGGGACCACAAGAGACCCAGTACTTC
NA	TRBV7-3	TRBJ2-3	TRBD2	CASSPSGSGRTDTQYF	TGTGCCAGCAGCCCTTCGGGTAGCGGGAGAACAGATACGCAGTATTTT
few	TRBV21-1	TRBJ1-5	NA	CASSKGRHQPQHF	TGTGCCAGCAGCAAAGGGAGGCATCAGCCCCAGCATTTT
NA	TRBV19	TRBJ1-1	TRBD1	CASVRTGGLGEAFF	TGTGCCAGCGTACGGACAGGGGGCTTAGGTGAAGCTTTCTTT
NA	TRBV11-2	TRBJ2-1	NA	CASSLAGLAYNEQFF	TGTGCCAGCAGCTTAGCGGGGTTGGCCTACAATGAGCAGTTCTTC
few	TRBV18	TRBJ1-2	TRBD1	CASSPEGGAVYGYTF	TGTGCCAGCTCACCAGAAGGGGGCGCGGTATATGGCTACACCTTC
NA	TRBV2	TRBJ2-7	TRBD1	CAGGQSTYEQYF	TGTGCCGGGGGACAGTCAACCTACGAGCAGTACTTC
NA	TRBV19	TRBJ1-2	NA	CASHSGGDGYTF	TGTGCCAGCCATTCCGGGGGGGATGGCTACACCTTC
NA	TRBV7-3	TRBJ2-3	TRBD1	CASSLRGKGRGTDTQYF	TGTGCCAGCAGCTTAAGGGGTAAGGGCAGGGGGACAGATACGCAGTATTTT
few	TRBV30	TRBJ2-3	TRBD2	CAWKGGLASSTDTQYF	TGTGCCTGGAAGGGCGGACTAGCGAGTAGCACAGATACGCAGTATTTT
NA	TRBV5-1	TRBJ2-3	TRBD1	CASSLGDRSTDTQYF	TGCGCCAGCAGCTTAGGGGACAGAAGCACAGATACGCAGTATTTT
NA	TRBV19	TRBJ2-1	TRBD2	CASSSSGAAYNEQFF	TGTGCCAGTAGTAGTAGCGGGGCTGCCTACAATGAGCAGTTCTTC
NA	TRBV5-1	TRBJ2-3	NA	CASSLSQSTDTQYF	TGCGCCAGCAGCTTGTCGCAGAGCACAGATACGCAGTATTTT
NA	TRBV5-1	TRBJ1-1	NA	CASSLQGNTEAFF	TGCGCCAGCAGCTTGCAGGGGAACACTGAAGCTTTCTTT
NA	TRBV28	TRBJ1-1	NA	CASSSDSPREAFF	TGTGCCAGCAGTTCGGACTCCCCCAGGGAAGCTTTCTTT